This passage covers 24 T cell receptor beta chains from one sample sequenced in a study of T cell changes during pregnancy in multiple sclerosis. Using immunoSEQ multiplex PCR, the repertoire was profiled, and TCRdb retains in-frame clones only, with some absent. The table includes about 59,000 clones, over 90% detected once. This sample comprised CD8+ T cells from peripheral blood mononuclear cells, obtained in the third trimester of pregnancy. The receptors shown here come from a female donor with multiple sclerosis, enrolled in a pregnancy study.

V and J are TRBV19 and TRBJ2-3; D remains ambiguous. CDR3 length equals 13 residues. Trimming removed 3 bases at V and 2 bases at J, with 6 bases between. Germline CDR1 is LNHDA and CDR2 is SQIVND (reference sequence). CDR3 in DNA: TGTGCCAGTAGTATTCTTCTCACAGATACGCAGTATTTT. Amino acid sequence: CASSILLTDTQYF.

This sequence joins TRBV21-1 and TRBJ2-5; the table's D call, TRBD2, has no DNA check behind it. TRBV21-1 is a pseudogene. The CDR3 runs to 17 residues. The CDR3 loop reads CASSKPRGGYGMETQYF. CDR3 DNA sequence: TGTGCCAGCAGCAAGCCACGAGGCGGGTATGGTATGGAGACCCAGTACTTC.

The rearrangement links TRBV19 to TRBJ1-2, with a tentative D call TRBD1 (5 bases). V was clipped by 6 bases and J by 4 bases, with 12 bases between them. Germline CDR1 LNHDA, CDR2 SQIVND (reference sequence). The CDR3 covers 13 residues. The CDR3 sequence is CASSPGGGYGYTF. The CDR3 coding sequence is TGTGCCAGTAGCCCGGGGGGGGGCTATGGCTACACCTTC.

This rearrangement joins TRBV19 to TRBJ2-5; D call uncertain. The germline CDR1 and CDR2 sequences are LNHDA and SQIVND (reference sequence). Trimming shortened V by 8 bases and J by 1 base, and 8 bases separated the two germline ends. The CDR3 runs to 12 residues. CDR3 protein: CASSMSQETQYF. Written as DNA, the CDR3 is TGTGCCAGTTCCATGTCCCAAGAGACCCAGTACTTC.

The V call is TRBV5-1, the J call TRBJ1-1; D possibly corresponds to TRBD1 (5 bases). The germline V gene has CDR1 SGHRS and CDR2 YFSETQ. The CDR3 runs 15 residues. Trimming left V 2 bases short and J 7 bases short, with 18 bases between. The DNA for the CDR3 is TGCGCCAGCAGCTTAAGGACCATGGGGCCGAGTGAAGCTTTCTTT. Translating it yields CASSLRTMGPSEAFF.

The chain combines TRBV13 with TRBJ2-2; 7 bases map to TRBD1. The CDR3 is made up of 15 amino acids. The junction had 3 bases not matched to a gene; V was cut back by 4 bases and J by 1 base. Per the germline V gene, CDR1 is PRHDT and CDR2 is FYEKMQ (reference sequence). The DNA for the CDR3 is TGTGCCAGCAGCTCTGCAGGGGGGAACACCGGGGAGCTGTTTTTT. It codes for CASSSAGGNTGELFF.

The rearrangement links TRBV4-1 to TRBJ2-7; TRBD1 matches 7 bases. V shed 4 bases and J 0 bases; nucleotides not matched to a gene: 6. The CDR3 totals 15 residues. Per the germline V gene, CDR1 is MGHRA and CDR2 is YSYEKL. The CDR3 is CASSPKDRTSYEQYF. In DNA form, the CDR3 reads TGCGCCAGCAGCCCCAAGGACAGGACCTCCTACGAGCAGTACTTC.

V gene TRBV6-1 combines with J gene TRBJ2-3; possibly TRBD1 for D (6 bases). With 9 bases removed from V and 3 bases from J, the gap between germline ends came to 13 bases. This CDR3 spans 13 amino acids. The germline CDR1 and CDR2 sequences are MNHNS and SASEGT. CDR3 amino acids: CASSPGETDTQYF. CDR3 in DNA: TGTGCCAGTTCCCCAGGGGAAACAGATACGCAGTATTTT.

This rearrangement joins TRBV15 to TRBJ2-7; no definite D call. The CDR3 runs to 12 residues. The germline gives CDR1 LNHNV, CDR2 YYDKDF (reference sequence). Trimming shortened V by 0 bases and J by 6 bases, and 6 bases separated the two germline ends. The CDR3 bases are TGTGCCACCAGCAGAGATATCAGCGAGCAGTACTTC. Protein: CATSRDISEQYF.

This rearrangement joins TRBV9 to TRBJ2-5; perhaps TRBD2 as D (6 bases). The CDR3 is 14 residues long. Germline values: CDR1 SGDLS, CDR2 YYNGEE. V lost 0 bases to trimming and J lost 4 bases, with 10 bases between them. The CDR3 here is CASSVGEVPETQYF. CDR3 bases: TGTGCCAGCAGCGTAGGGGAGGTCCCAGAGACCCAGTACTTC.

The chain carries TRBV4-1 and TRBJ2-7, with 9 nucleotides matching TRBD2. Looked up from germline, CDR1 is MGHRA and CDR2 is YSYEKL. The trim removed 3 bases at V and 6 bases at J, leaving 6 bases unmatched. The CDR3 consists of 14 residues. The CDR3 loop reads CASSQSGTSTEQYF. CDR3 DNA: TGCGCCAGCAGCCAGTCCGGGACTAGCACCGAGCAGTACTTC.

V gene TRBV19 combines with J gene TRBJ2-1, with TRBD2 identical over 7 bases. There are 15 residues in the CDR3. Losses at the gene ends were 1 base for V and 7 bases for J; bases not matched to a gene: 7. CDR1 is LNHDA, CDR2 SQIVND, per germline (reference sequence). Here the CDR3 DNA reads TGTGCCAGTAGTATAGGCGGCGGGAGCACTAATGAGCAGTTCTTC. It codes for CASSIGGGSTNEQFF.

The CDR3 nucleotides are TGCGCCAGCAGCCTGGGGGCCAACAGGTCCTACGAGCAGTACTTC. Translated, it gives CASSLGANRSYEQYF. The chain combines TRBV4-3 with TRBJ2-7; tentatively, D is TRBD1 (6 bases). Germline CDR1 reads LGHNA; CDR2 reads YSLEER. V dropped 4 bases and J dropped 1 base, with 14 bases sitting between them. CDR3 size: 15 residues.

The rearrangement joins TRBV28 to TRBJ2-1; 9 bases line up with TRBD1. Germline CDR1 is MDHEN and CDR2 is SYDVKM. The CDR3 consists of 14 residues. V was clipped by 10 bases and J by 5 bases; unmatched bases: 9. CDR3 protein: CAILHRDRDNEQFF. The CDR3 coding sequence is TGTGCCATCCTACATCGGGACAGGGACAATGAGCAGTTCTTC.

The CDR3 nucleotides are TGTGCCAGCAGCTTGGCCGGGACTACTAATGAAAAACTGTTTTTT. Translated, it gives CASSLAGTTNEKLFF. This chain joins TRBV5-6 and TRBJ1-4; possible D gene TRBD1, 5 bases. Per germline, CDR1 SGHDT and CDR2 YYEEEE. V was pared by 0 bases and J by 2 bases, with 8 bases between. CDR3 length: 15 residues.

The genes are TRBV5-1 and TRBJ2-1; 10 nucleotides align to TRBD2. Trimming at V came to 0 bases and at J to 7 bases, leaving 7 bases not matched to a gene. The CDR3 runs to 16 residues. Per germline, CDR1 SGHRS and CDR2 YFSETQ. As DNA, the CDR3 is TGCGCCAGCAGCTTGGAGGGGGCTAGCGGGAGAAATGAGCAGTTCTTC. Translation gives CASSLEGASGRNEQFF.

The chain couples TRBV29-1 to TRBJ2-3, with TRBD1 matching 8 bases. CDR3 length equals 12 residues. V was pared by 7 bases and J by 3 bases, with 3 bases of the junction left unmatched. Germline CDR1 SQVTM, CDR2 ANQGSEA. The CDR3 sequence: CSGRQGTDTQYF. In DNA, the CDR3 is TGCAGCGGGAGACAGGGGACAGATACGCAGTATTTT.

This chain uses TRBV5-1 with TRBJ1-2; no definite D call. CDR1 is SGHRS and CDR2 is YFSETQ in the germline V gene. The CDR3 is made up of 12 amino acids. The V gene lost 4 bases and the J gene lost 6 bases, with 10 bases spanning the gap. CDR3 sequence reads: CASSRTGNGYTF. The CDR3 bases are TGCGCCAGCAGCAGGACGGGAAATGGCTACACCTTC.

The genes are TRBV27 and TRBJ2-7; the D gene is possibly TRBD2 (5 bases). Germline V gene lookup returns CDR1 MNHEY and CDR2 SMNVEV (reference sequence). V gave up 8 bases and J gave up 1 base, with 12 bases separating them. The CDR3 sequence is 13 residues long. The CDR3 bases are TGTGCCAGCGGCCCGGGGATATCCTACGAGCAGTACTTC. Its translation: CASGPGISYEQYF.

This rearrangement joins TRBV4-1 to TRBJ2-1; 14 bases agree with TRBD2. Germline trimming cut 1 base from V and 15 bases from J; bases unmatched to any gene: 17. CDR1 and CDR2 (germline): MGHRA, YSYEKL. The CDR3 length is 18 residues. The CDR3 sequence: CASSQGLTGTSGSRFRFF. CDR3 DNA: TGCGCCAGCAGCCAAGGTCTGACCGGGACTAGCGGGAGCAGGTTCAGGTTCTTC.

The rearrangement joins TRBV9 to TRBJ2-1; 11 bases fit TRBD2. V lost 0 bases and J lost 6; bases outside the gene matches: 5. Per the germline V gene, CDR1 is SGDLS and CDR2 is YYNGEE. This CDR3 has 16 amino acids. CDR3 nucleotide sequence: TGTGCCAGCAGCGTAGGAACTAGCGGGAGTTTCAATGAGCAGTTCTTC. Encoded protein: CASSVGTSGSFNEQFF.

A note on this clone: The sample carries other DNA sequences with the same CDR3. This rearrangement joins TRBV12-5 to TRBJ1-1; 8 positions agree with TRBD1. Germline values: CDR1 LGHNT, CDR2 FRNRAP. V gave up 1 base and J gave up 2 bases; unmatched junction bases: 9. There are 17 residues in the CDR3. The CDR3 region is CASGLALQGASNTEAFF. CDR3 nucleotides: TGTGCTAGTGGTTTGGCACTGCAGGGGGCAAGTAACACTGAAGCTTTCTTT.

V usage is TRBV6-1 and J usage is TRBJ2-2; the D gene is possibly TRBD1 (5 bases). The CDR3 is 14 residues long. Looked up from germline, CDR1 is MNHNS and CDR2 is SASEGT. Trimming took 8 bases from V and 2 from J, leaving 12 bases between them. The CDR3 region is CASSQEPNTGELFF. The CDR3 nucleotides read TGTGCCAGCTCACAGGAACCCAACACCGGGGAGCTGTTTTTT.

The chain has TRBV27 and TRBJ2-7; D not certain. V was shortened by 3 bases and J by 4 bases, with 10 bases between the two germline ends. Germline CDR1 and CDR2: MNHEY and SMNVEV (reference sequence). CDR3 length equals 13 residues. The CDR3 protein is CASSLGTPYEQYF. The DNA of the CDR3 is TGTGCCAGCAGTTTGGGCACTCCGTACGAGCAGTACTTC.